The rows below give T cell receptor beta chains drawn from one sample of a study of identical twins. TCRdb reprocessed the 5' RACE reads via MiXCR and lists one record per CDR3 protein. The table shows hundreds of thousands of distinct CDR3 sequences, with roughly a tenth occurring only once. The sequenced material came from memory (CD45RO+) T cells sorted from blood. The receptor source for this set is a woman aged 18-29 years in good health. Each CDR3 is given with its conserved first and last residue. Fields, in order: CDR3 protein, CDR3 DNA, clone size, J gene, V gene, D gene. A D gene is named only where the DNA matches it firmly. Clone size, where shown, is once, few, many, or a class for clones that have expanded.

CDR3: CASSPPGTGLVGSNEQFF; DNA: TGTGCCAGCAGCCCGCCCGGGACAGGGTTGGTAGGATCGAATGAGCAGTTCTTC; size: NA; J: TRBJ2-1; V: TRBV7-3; D: TRBD1
CDR3: CASRLAGEWSTQYF; DNA: TGTGCCAGCCGGCTAGCGGGGGAGTGGAGTACGCAGTATTTT; size: NA; J: TRBJ2-3; V: TRBV6-1; D: TRBD2
CDR3: CASSPTGQGGTEAFF; DNA: TGTGCCAGCTCACCCACGGGACAGGGGGGAACTGAAGCTTTCTTT; size: NA; J: TRBJ1-1; V: TRBV18; D: TRBD1
CDR3: CASSEGQGAGELFF; DNA: TGTGCCAGCAGTGAGGGACAGGGGGCCGGGGAGCTGTTTTTT; size: few; J: TRBJ2-2; V: TRBV6-4; D: TRBD1
CDR3: CASSSGTGGLVQYF; DNA: TGTGCCAGCAGCTCCGGGACAGGGGGCCTCGTGCAGTACTTC; size: NA; J: TRBJ2-7; V: TRBV7-3; D: TRBD1
CDR3: CASSRYQGQETQYF; DNA: TGTGCCAGCAGCCGCTACCAGGGGCAAGAGACCCAGTACTTC; size: NA; J: TRBJ2-5; V: TRBV7-6; D: NA
CDR3: CASTPGGAREQFF; DNA: TGTGCCAGCACCCCCGGGGGGGCGAGGGAGCAGTTCTTC; size: few; J: TRBJ2-1; V: TRBV12-3/TRBV12-4; D: TRBD2
CDR3: CASRLDWADTQYF; DNA: TGCGCCAGCAGATTGGACTGGGCAGATACGCAGTATTTT; size: many; J: TRBJ2-3; V: TRBV5-1; D: NA
CDR3: CASSPDRTGRNSPLHF; DNA: TGTGCCAGCAGCCCGGATCGGACAGGGAGGAATTCACCCCTCCACTTT; size: many; J: TRBJ1-6; V: TRBV9; D: TRBD1
CDR3: CASSLRRGLSEAFF; DNA: TGTGCCAGCAGTTTACGTCGGGGATTATCTGAAGCTTTCTTT; size: many; J: TRBJ1-1; V: TRBV6-5; D: NA
CDR3: CASSQGEASETQYF; DNA: TGTGCCAGCAGCCAAGGGGAGGCTTCAGAGACCCAGTACTTC; size: few; J: TRBJ2-5; V: TRBV3-1; D: NA
CDR3: CASIQGAVRQETQYF; DNA: TGTGCCAGCATCCAGGGGGCGGTAAGGCAAGAGACCCAGTACTTC; size: NA; J: TRBJ2-5; V: TRBV6-2/TRBV6-3; D: TRBD1
CDR3: CASSLQGPQGEETQYF; DNA: TGTGCCAGCTCACTGCAGGGTCCACAGGGGGAAGAGACCCAGTACTTC; size: NA; J: TRBJ2-5; V: TRBV18; D: TRBD1
CDR3: CSASSGGETQYF; DNA: TGCAGCGCATCCTCGGGCGGAGAGACCCAGTACTTC; size: many; J: TRBJ2-5; V: TRBV29-1; D: NA
CDR3: CASSLLGSSYEQYF; DNA: TGTGCCAGCAGCTTATTGGGCAGCTCCTACGAGCAGTACTTC; size: NA; J: TRBJ2-7; V: TRBV7-2; D: NA
CDR3: CSAGQTSGPQYF; DNA: TGCAGTGCTGGGCAGACTAGCGGGCCGCAGTATTTT; size: few; J: TRBJ2-3; V: TRBV20-1; D: TRBD2
CDR3: CAAGGGYTF; DNA: TGTGCCGCCGGGGGGGGCTACACCTTC; size: many; J: TRBJ1-2; V: TRBV10-3; D: NA
CDR3: CASSSSPNEQFF; DNA: TGTGCCAGCAGCTCCTCCCCAAATGAGCAGTTCTTC; size: NA; J: TRBJ2-1; V: TRBV11-2; D: NA
CDR3: CASSRRETQYF; DNA: TGCGCCAGCAGCCGACGGGAGACCCAGTACTTC; size: few; J: TRBJ2-5; V: TRBV5-1; D: NA
CDR3: CASARGVYEQYF; DNA: TGTGCCAGCGCTAGGGGGGTTTACGAGCAGTACTTC; size: many; J: TRBJ2-7; V: TRBV2; D: NA
CDR3: CASSWTGGKSGELFF; DNA: TGTGCCAGCAGTTGGACAGGGGGCAAATCCGGGGAGCTGTTTTTT; size: NA; J: TRBJ2-2; V: TRBV6-5; D: TRBD1
CDR3: CASSLGGTDNQPQHF; DNA: TGCGCCAGCAGCTTGGGAGGGACAGATAATCAGCCCCAGCATTTT; size: NA; J: TRBJ1-5; V: TRBV5-1; D: TRBD1
CDR3: CASSASGGTDTQYF; DNA: TGTGCCAGCAGCGCATCCGGGGGCACAGATACGCAGTATTTT; size: many; J: TRBJ2-3; V: TRBV7-9; D: NA
CDR3: CASSPSIGDTQYF; DNA: TGTGCCAGCAGCCCCAGTATCGGAGATACGCAGTATTTT; size: few; J: TRBJ2-3; V: TRBV9; D: NA
CDR3: CASMAANTGELFF; DNA: TGCGCCAGCATGGCAGCAAACACCGGGGAGCTGTTTTTT; size: few; J: TRBJ2-2; V: TRBV10-1; D: NA
CDR3: CSARGLGSQETQYF; DNA: TGCAGTGCTAGAGGGCTAGGATCCCAAGAGACCCAGTACTTC; size: few; J: TRBJ2-5; V: TRBV20-1; D: NA
CDR3: CASSPTLTQADTEAFF; DNA: TGTGCCAGCAGCCCCACTTTAACTCAGGCCGACACTGAAGCTTTCTTT; size: NA; J: TRBJ1-1; V: TRBV5-4; D: NA
CDR3: CASKTNRVNSYEQYF; DNA: TGTGCCAGCAAAACCAACCGGGTCAACTCCTACGAGCAGTACTTC; size: few; J: TRBJ2-7; V: TRBV27; D: NA
CDR3: CASSRGGSQPQHF; DNA: TGTGCCAGCAGCCGGGGGGGAAGTCAGCCCCAGCATTTT; size: few; J: TRBJ1-5; V: TRBV7-6; D: NA
CDR3: CASSLNYPGGYTF; DNA: TGTGCCAGCAGTTTAAATTACCCGGGGGGCTACACCTTC; size: few; J: TRBJ1-2; V: TRBV12-3/TRBV12-4; D: NA
CDR3: CSVGASGANVLTF; DNA: TGCAGCGTTGGGGCTTCTGGGGCCAACGTCCTGACTTTC; size: NA; J: TRBJ2-6; V: TRBV29-1; D: NA
CDR3: CASSLGSGRSYEQYF; DNA: TGTGCCAGCAGCTTGGGATCTGGCCGCTCCTACGAGCAGTACTTC; size: few; J: TRBJ2-7; V: TRBV5-6; D: NA
CDR3: CASSELVSDNEQFF; DNA: TGCGCCAGCAGCGAGCTAGTCTCCGACAATGAGCAGTTCTTC; size: few; J: TRBJ2-1; V: TRBV5-1; D: NA
CDR3: CASSSRIGLAGTFTDTQYF; DNA: TGTGCCAGCAGCTCACGGATCGGGCTAGCGGGTACTTTCACAGATACGCAGTATTTT; size: many; J: TRBJ2-3; V: TRBV11-1; D: TRBD2
CDR3: CTIISGTSGYNEQFF; DNA: TGCACCATTATCTCCGGGACTAGCGGTTACAATGAGCAGTTCTTC; size: NA; J: TRBJ2-1; V: TRBV20-1; D: TRBD2
CDR3: CAWSARPSYNEQFF; DNA: TGTGCCTGGAGTGCCCGTCCTTCCTACAATGAGCAGTTCTTC; size: NA; J: TRBJ2-1; V: TRBV30; D: NA
CDR3: CASSRQGPNTEAFF; DNA: TGCGCCAGCAGCCGACAGGGGCCTAACACTGAAGCTTTCTTT; size: NA; J: TRBJ1-1; V: TRBV10-1; D: TRBD1
CDR3: CASSLQGAAGEQYF; DNA: TGTGCCAGCAGTTTGCAGGGGGCAGCGGGGGAGCAGTACTTC; size: many; J: TRBJ2-7; V: TRBV12-3/TRBV12-4; D: NA
CDR3: CSVGQGTDTQYF; DNA: TGCAGCGTGGGACAGGGCACAGATACGCAGTATTTT; size: few; J: TRBJ2-3; V: TRBV29-1; D: TRBD1
CDR3: CSARTGGYGYTF; DNA: TGCAGTGCTAGGACAGGAGGTTATGGCTACACCTTC; size: few; J: TRBJ1-2; V: TRBV20-1; D: NA
CDR3: CASSQTGSGGGYTF; DNA: TGTGCCAGCAGCCAAACAGGATCGGGTGGTGGCTACACCTTC; size: NA; J: TRBJ1-2; V: TRBV3-1; D: NA
CDR3: CASSLRSDYGYTF; DNA: TGTGCCAGCAGCTTGCGAAGCGACTATGGCTACACCTTC; size: many; J: TRBJ1-2; V: TRBV5-6; D: NA
CDR3: CASSQREGDTDTQYF; DNA: TGCGCCAGCAGCCAGCGGGAGGGGGACACAGATACGCAGTATTTT; size: few; J: TRBJ2-3; V: TRBV4-1; D: TRBD2
CDR3: CACRTGFGNGEQYF; DNA: TGTGCCTGCCGGACAGGGTTTGGTAACGGCGAGCAGTACTTC; size: NA; J: TRBJ2-7; V: TRBV19; D: TRBD1
CDR3: CSATSGRADTQYF; DNA: TGCAGTGCTACTAGCGGGAGGGCGGATACGCAGTATTTT; size: many; J: TRBJ2-3; V: TRBV20-1; D: TRBD2
CDR3: CATQTGEVGGANVLTF; DNA: TGTGCCACCCAGACAGGGGAAGTGGGGGGGGCCAACGTCCTGACTTTC; size: many; J: TRBJ2-6; V: TRBV28; D: TRBD1
CDR3: CASSVVWVAEAFF; DNA: TGTGCCAGCAGCGTAGTATGGGTCGCTGAAGCTTTCTTT; size: few; J: TRBJ1-1; V: TRBV9; D: NA
CDR3: CASSEDPLGWNTEAFF; DNA: TGTGCCAGCAGTGAAGATCCGTTGGGCTGGAACACTGAAGCTTTCTTT; size: few; J: TRBJ1-1; V: TRBV2; D: NA
CDR3: CASSRSLAGSSYEQYF; DNA: TGCGCCAGCAGCCGCTCTCTAGCGGGCTCTTCCTACGAGCAGTACTTC; size: NA; J: TRBJ2-7; V: TRBV4-1; D: TRBD2
CDR3: CAWSLFTGELFF; DNA: TGTGCCTGGAGTCTATTCACCGGGGAGCTGTTTTTT; size: few; J: TRBJ2-2; V: TRBV30; D: NA
CDR3: CASSGNRGLGSNQPQHF; DNA: TGTGCCAGCAGTGGTAACAGGGGGCTAGGGAGCAATCAGCCCCAGCATTTT; size: NA; J: TRBJ1-5; V: TRBV6-1; D: TRBD1
CDR3: CASSLEVTGFFQETQYF; DNA: TGTGCCAGCAGCTTAGAAGTGACAGGGTTTTTCCAAGAGACCCAGTACTTC; size: many; J: TRBJ2-5; V: TRBV7-9; D: TRBD1
CDR3: CSAVRGDGRFEAFF; DNA: TGCAGTGCCGTCCGCGGGGACGGTAGGTTTGAAGCTTTCTTT; size: few; J: TRBJ1-1; V: TRBV20-1; D: NA
CDR3: CASSRHAGIDEEQFF; DNA: TGTGCCAGCAGCCGACACGCCGGGATCGACGAGGAGCAGTTCTTC; size: NA; J: TRBJ2-1; V: TRBV4-2; D: NA
CDR3: CASSLKVGTGGSTEAFF; DNA: TGTGCCAGCAGCTTAAAAGTCGGGACAGGGGGTTCCACTGAAGCTTTCTTT; size: NA; J: TRBJ1-1; V: TRBV5-4; D: TRBD1
CDR3: CSPQLNTEAFF; DNA: TGCAGCCCACAGCTGAACACTGAAGCTTTCTTT; size: NA; J: TRBJ1-1; V: TRBV20-1; D: NA
CDR3: CSVQGPQETQYF; DNA: TGCAGCGTACAGGGACCCCAAGAGACCCAGTACTTC; size: many; J: TRBJ2-5; V: TRBV29-1; D: NA
CDR3: CASSVAPGQDSPLHF; DNA: TGTGCCAGCAGCGTAGCACCGGGACAGGATTCACCCCTCCACTTT; size: NA; J: TRBJ1-6; V: TRBV9; D: TRBD1